These T cell receptor beta chains were read from a single sample in a study of blood T cell repertoires in COVID-19. Sequencing was performed with immunoSEQ multiplex PCR; in TCRdb, only in-frame clones are kept and a portion is missing. The repertoire holds fewer than 300,000 clones, with approximately 87% as singletons. Specimen: peripheral blood. These receptors originate from a middle-aged woman who had recovered from COVID-19. Each CDR3 is given with its conserved first and last residue. D genes are given only for firm matches. Expanded clones are given a class, and other clones once, few, many or no size at all.

size: .; V: TRBV2; D: TRBD1; J: TRBJ1-5; DNA: TGTGCCAGCAGTGAAGCGTTCGGACAGGGGGTCTTTAATCAGCCCCAGCATTTT; CDR3: CASSEAFGQGVFNQPQHF
size: .; V: TRBV5-4; D: .; J: TRBJ2-1; DNA: TGTGCCAGCAGCCCCCGTCGAGCCGAATACAATGAGCAGTTCTTC; CDR3: CASSPRRAEYNEQFF
size: once; V: TRBV6-5; D: .; J: TRBJ2-7; DNA: TGTGCCAGCAGTTACTCGTCCAGGGTCGGATACGAGCAGTACTTC; CDR3: CASSYSSRVGYEQYF
size: .; V: TRBV15; D: .; J: TRBJ2-5; DNA: TGTGCCACTACCACTTTGGGAGGCGAGACCCAGTACTTC; CDR3: CATTTLGGETQYF
size: .; V: TRBV7-9; D: .; J: TRBJ2-2; DNA: TGTGCCAGCATGGTAGGGGCGAACACCGGGGAGCTGTTTTTT; CDR3: CASMVGANTGELFF
size: .; V: TRBV7-2; D: .; J: TRBJ1-5; DNA: TGTGCCAGCAGCTTATACAGGACAGATCAGCCCCAGCATTTT; CDR3: CASSLYRTDQPQHF
size: .; V: TRBV29-1; D: .; J: TRBJ2-7; DNA: TGCAGCGTTTTCGTTTCGTACGAGCAGTACTTC; CDR3: CSVFVSYEQYF
size: .; V: TRBV7-2; D: TRBD1; J: TRBJ2-7; DNA: TGTGCCAGCAGCTTGGCGCCGGGACAGGGAATGTACGAGCAGTACTTC; CDR3: CASSLAPGQGMYEQYF
size: .; V: TRBV6-5; D: TRBD1; J: TRBJ1-2; DNA: TGTGCCACCCAGGACAGGGGGAACTATGGCTACACCTTC; CDR3: CATQDRGNYGYTF
size: .; V: TRBV29-1; D: TRBD2; J: TRBJ2-1; DNA: TGCAGCGTTGAACTCCCTGGCGGCGGGAGCTCCTACAATGAGCAGTTCTTC; CDR3: CSVELPGGGSSYNEQFF
size: .; V: TRBV7-3; D: TRBD2; J: TRBJ2-1; DNA: TGTGCCAGCAGCTTATTACTAGCGGGGGCCTGGAATGAGCAGTTCTTC; CDR3: CASSLLLAGAWNEQFF
size: .; V: TRBV5-1; D: .; J: TRBJ2-5; DNA: TGCGCCAGCAGCTTGACAGTACAAGAGACCCAGTACTTC; CDR3: CASSLTVQETQYF
size: .; V: TRBV6-6; D: .; J: TRBJ1-3; DNA: TGTGCCAGCAGTTACCACGACAGTTCTGGAAACACCATATATTTT; CDR3: CASSYHDSSGNTIYF
size: .; V: TRBV5-6; D: TRBD1; J: TRBJ2-7; DNA: TGTGCCAGCAGCATCGGACAGGGGGGCTACGAGCAGTACTTC; CDR3: CASSIGQGGYEQYF
size: .; V: TRBV2; D: .; J: TRBJ2-1; DNA: TGTGCCAGCAGTGCCCGGCCGGGGAACAACAATGAGCAGTTCTTC; CDR3: CASSARPGNNNEQFF
size: .; V: TRBV19; D: .; J: TRBJ1-1; DNA: TGTGCCAGTACTGAGAGGCTCGGCGCTGAAGCTTTCTTT; CDR3: CASTERLGAEAFF
size: .; V: TRBV10-3; D: .; J: TRBJ2-1; DNA: TGTGCCATCAGTGGAGTGGGGGGGCGATACAATGAGCAGTTCTTC; CDR3: CAISGVGGRYNEQFF
size: .; V: TRBV7-9; D: .; J: TRBJ1-3; DNA: TGTGCCAGCCGGGATAGTGCCGGGCAAACCTCTGGAAACACCATATATTTT; CDR3: CASRDSAGQTSGNTIYF
size: .; V: TRBV27; D: .; J: TRBJ2-1; DNA: TGTGCCAGCCGGGGGGCGGGGATCAATGAGCAGTTCTTC; CDR3: CASRGAGINEQFF
size: few; V: TRBV3-1/TRBV3-2; D: .; J: TRBJ1-1; DNA: TGTGCCAGCAGCCAATATAAGAACACTGAAGCTTTCTTT; CDR3: CASSQYKNTEAFF
size: .; V: TRBV10-3; D: .; J: TRBJ2-7; DNA: TGTGCCATCTCCTCCGGGGTTCCCTACGAGCAGTACTTC; CDR3: CAISSGVPYEQYF
size: .; V: TRBV2; D: .; J: TRBJ2-7; DNA: TGTGCCAGCCAATCCAGTGCCTACGAGCAGTACTTC; CDR3: CASQSSAYEQYF
size: .; V: TRBV5-1; D: .; J: TRBJ1-1; DNA: TGCGCCAGCAGCTTGGGACGACAGAACACTGAAGCTTTCTTT; CDR3: CASSLGRQNTEAFF
size: .; V: TRBV5-1; D: .; J: TRBJ1-5; DNA: TGCGCCAGCAGCTTGTTGCCAGGGGATCAGCCCCAGCATTTT; CDR3: CASSLLPGDQPQHF
size: .; V: TRBV7-2; D: .; J: TRBJ1-2; DNA: TGTGCCAGCAGCTTAGGCAGGGGCAACACCTTC; CDR3: CASSLGRGNTF
size: .; V: TRBV6-5; D: TRBD1; J: TRBJ2-5; DNA: TGTGCCAGCAGACCTACCGGGACAGCGAAAGAGACCCAGTACTTC; CDR3: CASRPTGTAKETQYF
size: .; V: TRBV20-1; D: .; J: TRBJ2-3; DNA: TGCAGTGCTCAAGGGGCAGATACGCAGTATTTT; CDR3: CSAQGADTQYF